A single sample is the source of the 30 T cell receptor beta chains below, sequenced in a study of T cell repertoires in cytomegalovirus infection. Their antigens remain unidentified. TCRdb re-analysed the reads in MiXCR, keeping a single row per CDR3 protein. The sample has about 900,000 distinct CDR3 sequences, 25% to 40% seen once. Sequences were derived from cultured CD8+ T cells from PBMCs, sampled from culture after CMV antigen stimulation. These receptor sequences come from a human donor in good health (CMV status not recorded). Some clones in this sample may be carry-over from other donors' samples.

The chain combines TRBV5-1 with TRBJ2-7; D ambiguous. The CDR3 contains 14 residues. Germline loops: CDR1 SGHRS, CDR2 YFSETQ. V gave up 4 bases and J gave up 2 bases, with 13 bases separating them. The CDR3 sequence: CASSPGDGTYEQYF. CDR3 bases: TGCGCCAGCAGCCCGGGCGACGGCACCTACGAGCAGTACTTC.

The table lists this clonotype with many counts. V usage is TRBV7-6 and J usage is TRBJ2-7; D may be TRBD2 (5 bases). Between the trimmed V and J ends, which lost 1 base and 3 bases, there was a span of 19 bases. Germline V gene data show CDR1 as SGHVS and CDR2 as FNYEAQ. This CDR3 comprises 17 residues. DNA for the CDR3: TGTGCCAGCAGCTTAGGGGCCGGAGGCGTAGCGAACTACGAGCAGTACGTC. It yields the protein CASSLGAGGVANYEQYV.

This clonotype appeared a few times. The V gene is TRBV29-1, the J gene TRBJ2-5; TRBD2 is a possible D gene (5 bases). This CDR3 has 13 residues. V shed 4 bases and J shed 2 bases, with 11 bases lying between them. CDR1 SQVTM and CDR2 ANQGSEA come from the germline V gene. The CDR3 loop is CSVGKEGQETQYF. The CDR3 region has the DNA TGCAGCGTTGGGAAAGAGGGACAAGAGACCCAGTACTTC. Based on the CDR3 plus reference TRBV29-1 and TRBJ2-5, the full variable domain is SAVISQKPSRDICQRGTSLTIQCQVDSQVTMMFWYRQQPGQSLTLIATANQGSEATYESGFVIDKFPISRPNLTFSTLTVSNMSPEDSSIYLCSVGKEGQETQYFGPGTRLLVL.

The chain employs TRBV2 and TRBJ1-1, with D maybe TRBD1 (6 bases). V lost 10 bases and J lost 5, with 14 bases in between. The CDR3 has 12 amino acids. CDR1 is SNHLY and CDR2 is FYNNEI in the germline V gene. The CDR3 DNA sequence: TGTGCCACCGTCAGGGGTGTGACTGAAGCTTTCTTT. Protein: CATVRGVTEAFF. Based on the CDR3 plus reference TRBV2 and TRBJ1-1, the full variable domain is EPEVTQTPSHQVTQMGQEVILRCVPISNHLYFYWYRQILGQKVEFLVSFYNNEISEKSEIFDDQFSVERPDGSNFTLKIRSTKLEDSAMYFCATVRGVTEAFFGQGTRLTVV.

This chain joins TRBV7-9 and TRBJ2-3; 9 bases fit TRBD1. Germline CDR1 is SEHNR and CDR2 is FQNEAQ (reference sequence). The junction had 5 bases not matched to a gene; V was cut back by 5 bases and J by 2 bases. CDR3 length: 15 residues. This CDR3 reads CASSHRDRDTDTQYF. The CDR3 nucleotides are TGTGCCAGCAGCCACCGGGACAGGGACACAGATACGCAGTATTTT.

The chain joins TRBV7-9 to TRBJ2-1, with 14 bases aligning to TRBD2. CDR3 length: 17 amino acids. Trimming removed 1 base from V and 8 bases from J; junction bases left unmatched: 7. CDR1 is SEHNR, CDR2 FQNEAQ, per germline (reference sequence). CDR3 sequence (DNA): TGTGCCAGCAGCTTAGGACTAGCGGGGGGGCCGGGGGATGAGCAGTTCTTC. This sequence encodes CASSLGLAGGPGDEQFF.

There are a few counts of this clonotype. CDR3 sequence reads: CASTLYPQTGGHLETQYF. The DNA of the CDR3 is TGTGCCAGCACCCTATACCCCCAGACAGGGGGCCATCTGGAGACGCAGTATTTT. This sequence joins TRBV27 and TRBJ2-3; 10 bases are a match to TRBD1. The CDR3 covers 18 residues. Trimming at V came to 7 bases and at J to 9 bases, leaving 22 bases not matched to a gene. Germline V CDR1 and CDR2: MNHEY, SMNVEV (reference sequence).

The sample holds a few counts of this clonotype. The chain employs TRBV13 and TRBJ2-1; D is perhaps TRBD2 (6 bases). V dropped 5 bases and J dropped 10 bases, with 15 bases sitting between them. From germline, CDR1 is PRHDT and CDR2 FYEKMQ (reference sequence). The CDR3 is 13 residues long. CDR3: CASSLGRAGEQFF. DNA of the CDR3: TGTGCCAGCAGCCTGGGGCGGGCGGGGGAGCAGTTCTTC.

This clonotype was counted a few times. The J gene is TRBJ2-3, the V gene TRBV5-1; 8 bases are a match to TRBD2. J was trimmed by 4 bases and V by 4 bases; bases with no gene match: 5. Germline CDR1 SGHRS, CDR2 YFSETQ. The CDR3 sequence is 14 residues long. In nucleotides, the CDR3 is TGCGCCAGCAGCGAAAGCGGGGGAGCAGATACGCAGTATTTT. This gives the protein CASSESGGADTQYF.

The chain uses TRBV27 and TRBJ1-2; tentatively, D is TRBD1 (5 bases). CDR1 MNHEY and CDR2 SMNVEV come from the germline V gene (reference sequence). V was shortened by 3 bases and J by 4 bases, with 12 bases between the two germline ends. The CDR3 loop spans 14 amino acids. CDR3 nucleotide sequence: TGTGCCAGCAGTTTCGGGGGGAGGTTCTATGGCTACACCTTC. Translation gives CASSFGGRFYGYTF.

Ten or more counts support this clonotype. J is TRBJ1-5 and V is TRBV6-1; a weak D match, TRBD1 (5 bases). CDR1 is MNHNS, CDR2 SASEGT, per germline. The length of the CDR3 is 12 residues. V lost 6 bases and J 3 bases, leaving 6 bases between the germline ends. CDR3: CASSRDNQPQHF. CDR3 nucleotide sequence: TGTGCCAGCAGCAGGGACAATCAGCCCCAGCATTTT.

This chain joins TRBV19 and TRBJ2-2; a weak D match, TRBD2 (6 bases). The ends were cut back, 7 bases at V and 5 bases at J, with 29 bases in the middle. CDR3 size: 19 residues. The germline gives CDR1 LNHDA, CDR2 SQIVND (reference sequence). CDR3 coding DNA: TGTGCCAGTACCTTACTAGCCCTAACACCTGACCAAAGGACCGGGGAGCTGTTTTTT. Amino acids: CASTLLALTPDQRTGELFF.

This clonotype was counted once. This clone may be a read error of a much larger clone one base away. V is TRBV7-6 and J is TRBJ2-6; D unclear. The CDR3 is 19 amino acids. The germline CDR1 and CDR2 sequences are SGHVS and FNYEAQ. The CDR3 DNA sequence: TGTACCAGCAGCTCGCCCGAAGATACTCCCAGCTCTGGGGCCAACGTCCTGACTTTC. Protein sequence: CTSSSPEDTPSSGANVLTF.

This clonotype was observed at least ten times. CDR3 residues: CASSLDGATQETQYF. CDR3 coding DNA: TGTGCCAGCAGCTTAGACGGGGCAACCCAAGAGACCCAGTACTTC. J is TRBJ2-5 and V is TRBV7-2, with D tentatively TRBD1 or TRBD2 (5 bases each). This CDR3 is built from 15 residues. Trimming removed 1 base at V and 1 base at J, with 10 bases between. Germline values: CDR1 SGHTA, CDR2 FQGNSA.

This clonotype was counted only a few times. The V call is TRBV6-5, the J call TRBJ2-7; D remains ambiguous. The CDR3 has 13 amino acids. V lost 2 bases, J lost 2 bases, and 7 bases lay in between. Germline CDR1 is MNHEY and CDR2 is SVGAGI. CDR3 in amino acids: CASSYGAAYEQYF. As DNA, the CDR3 is TGTGCCAGCAGTTACGGAGCAGCCTACGAGCAGTACTTC.

This chain's CDR3 is CASSLGTHFNEKLFF. In DNA form, the CDR3 reads TGTGCCAGCAGCCTTGGGACACACTTTAATGAAAAACTGTTTTTT. This chain connects TRBV27 to TRBJ1-4; D possibly corresponds to TRBD1 (6 bases). The CDR3 runs 15 residues. CDR1 MNHEY and CDR2 SMNVEV come from the germline V gene (reference sequence). Between the trimmed V and J ends, which lost 6 bases and 4 bases, there was a span of 15 bases.

There are a few counts of this clonotype. CDR3 protein: CASSLWGGTSAITGELFF. The CDR3 DNA reads TGTGCCAGCAGCTTATGGGGGGGGACTAGCGCGATCACCGGGGAGCTGTTTTTT. The V gene is TRBV11-2, the J gene TRBJ2-2; the match to TRBD2 covers 10 bases. Germline-derived CDR1 and CDR2 are SGHAT and FQNNGV. J lost 4 bases, V lost 2 bases, and 10 bases had no gene match. This CDR3 region has 18 residues. Together with reference TRBV11-2 and TRBJ2-2, the CDR3 gives the full variable domain: EAGVAQSPRYKIIEKRQSVAFWCNPISGHATLYWYQQILGQGPKLLIQFQNNGVVDDSQLPKDRFSAERLKGVDSTLKIQPAKLEDSAVYLCASSLWGGTSAITGELFFGEGSRLTVL.

This clonotype was seen more than once but under ten times. The chain carries TRBV2 and TRBJ2-2; D is unresolved. The length of the CDR3 is 16 residues. Trimming took 5 bases from V and 7 from J, leaving 20 bases between them. Germline V gene data show CDR1 as SNHLY and CDR2 as FYNNEI. The CDR3 coding sequence is TGTGCCAGCAGTTCTCAGGTGGATTGGGGTGGCGGGGAGCTGTTTTTT. Amino acids: CASSSQVDWGGGELFF. Looking up the rest from reference TRBV2 and TRBJ2-2 gives the full variable domain: EPEVTQTPSHQVTQMGQEVILRCVPISNHLYFYWYRQILGQKVEFLVSFYNNEISEKSEIFDDQFSVERPDGSNFTLKIRSTKLEDSAMYFCASSSQVDWGGGELFFGEGSRLTVL.

The V and J genes are TRBV7-9 and TRBJ2-2, with 10 bases identical to TRBD1. Germline CDR1 and CDR2: SEHNR and FQNEAQ (reference sequence). Trimming at V came to 5 bases and at J to 0 bases, leaving 6 bases not matched to a gene. The CDR3 contains 17 residues. Written as DNA, the CDR3 is TGTGCCAGCAGCCCCACGACAGGGGGCCCGAACACCGGGGAGCTGTTTTTT. It is translated as CASSPTTGGPNTGELFF.

The chain recombines TRBV4-3 with TRBJ2-1, with 8 bases identical to TRBD2. The CDR3 loop spans 16 amino acids. The junction had 6 bases not matched to a gene; V was cut back by 3 bases and J by 2 bases. Germline V lookup: CDR1 LGHNA, CDR2 YSLEER. Written as DNA, the CDR3 is TGCGCCAGCAGCCAGGGGATCGGGGGGGCCTACAATGAGCAGTTCTTC. This translates into CASSQGIGGAYNEQFF.

CDR3 nucleotide sequence: TGTGCCACCAGTGATCCCCGACAGGGTTTGGATGCCGAGCAGTTCTTC. Its translation is CATSDPRQGLDAEQFF. The chain combines TRBV24-1 with TRBJ2-1; 7 bases line up with TRBD1. The CDR3 has 16 residues. Germline CDR1 reads KGHDR; CDR2 reads SFDVKD. Trimming removed 3 bases from V and 10 bases from J; junction bases left unmatched: 14.

The chain combines TRBV15 with TRBJ2-5; D is perhaps TRBD1 (7 bases). There are 14 residues in the CDR3. Germline V gene sequence: CDR1 LNHNV, CDR2 YYDKDF (reference sequence). V was pared by 5 bases and J by 0 bases, with 10 bases between. CDR3 sequence: CATSRGTDQETQYF. The CDR3, as DNA: TGTGCCACCAGCCGCGGGACAGACCAAGAGACCCAGTACTTC.

This sequence joins TRBV7-9 and TRBJ1-2; 8 bases line up with TRBD1. Germline values: CDR1 SEHNR, CDR2 FQNEAQ (reference sequence). The CDR3 totals 14 residues. The J segment lost 6 bases and the V segment lost 6 bases, leaving 9 bases of the junction unmatched. CDR3 sequence (DNA): TGTGCCAGCAGAGAAGACGACAGGGGCCATGGCTACACCTTC. This translates into CASREDDRGHGYTF.

There are a few counts of this clonotype. The V and J genes are TRBV4-1 and TRBJ2-7; no definite D call. CDR1 is MGHRA and CDR2 is YSYEKL in the germline V gene. The CDR3 runs 13 residues. Trimming shortened V by 1 base and J by 4 bases, and 8 bases separated the two germline ends. The CDR3 DNA is TGCGCCAGCAGCCAAGTTCACCAGTACGAGCAGTACTTC. Amino acids: CASSQVHQYEQYF.

CDR3 region: CASSWGPDNQPQHF. DNA for the CDR3: TGTGCCAGCAGTTGGGGACCGGACAATCAGCCCCAGCATTTT. The chain joins TRBV13 to TRBJ1-5; possibly TRBD1 for D (5 bases). The CDR3 runs to 14 residues. V was clipped by 6 bases and J by 3 bases, with 12 bases between them. Germline V gene sequence: CDR1 PRHDT, CDR2 FYEKMQ (reference sequence).

The gene calls are TRBV25-1 and TRBJ1-1; D may be TRBD1 (6 bases). CDR1 MGHDK and CDR2 SYGVNS come from the germline V gene. The germline V and J ends were trimmed by 2 bases and 1 base, with 11 bases remaining between them. CDR3 length: 15 residues. In nucleotides, the CDR3 is TGTGCCAGCAGTGAAACCCAGACAGGGAACACTGAAGCTTTCTTT. Protein: CASSETQTGNTEAFF. The full variable domain, with the rest looked up from reference TRBV25-1 and TRBJ1-1, is EADIYQTPRYLVIGTGKKITLECSQTMGHDKMYWYQQDPGMELHLIHYSYGVNSTEKGDLSSESTVSRIRTEHFPLTLESARPSHTSQYLCASSETQTGNTEAFFGQGTRLTVV.

The chain combines TRBV6-2 or TRBV6-3 with TRBJ1-2, with D uncertain. The CDR3 covers 12 residues. Germline V gives CDR1 MNHEY, CDR2 SVGEGT. V dropped 6 bases and J dropped 8 bases, with 13 bases sitting between them. The chain's CDR3 is CASSPGERGYTF. The CDR3 DNA is TGTGCCAGCAGCCCCGGGGAGAGGGGCTACACCTTC.

This rearrangement joins TRBV19 to TRBJ1-1, with D possibly matching TRBD1 (6 bases). Trimming took off 5 bases at V and 2 bases at J, with 15 bases between the two ends. CDR3 size: 15 residues. Germline V gene data show CDR1 as LNHDA and CDR2 as SQIVND (reference sequence). As DNA, the CDR3 is TGTGCCAGTAGTGCCCGACAGGCTATAAACACTGAAGCTTTCTTT. Residues: CASSARQAINTEAFF.

This rearrangement joins TRBV4-3 to TRBJ1-2; D gene uncertain. The ends were cut back, 1 base at V and 5 bases at J, with 8 bases in the middle. Germline-derived CDR1 and CDR2 are LGHNA and YSLEER. The CDR3 totals 13 residues. The chain's CDR3 is CASSQGYSYGYTF. DNA of the CDR3: TGCGCCAGCAGCCAAGGCTACAGTTATGGCTACACCTTC.

This clonotype was observed many times. The chain has TRBV6-6 and TRBJ2-7; D is unresolved. Germline assignment: CDR1 MNHNY and CDR2 SVGAGI (reference sequence). The V gene lost 2 bases and the J gene lost 6 bases, with 8 bases spanning the gap. This CDR3 is built from 12 residues. The CDR3 nucleotides are TGTGCCAGCAGTTACGCCGATTCCGAGCAGTACTTC. Protein: CASSYADSEQYF.